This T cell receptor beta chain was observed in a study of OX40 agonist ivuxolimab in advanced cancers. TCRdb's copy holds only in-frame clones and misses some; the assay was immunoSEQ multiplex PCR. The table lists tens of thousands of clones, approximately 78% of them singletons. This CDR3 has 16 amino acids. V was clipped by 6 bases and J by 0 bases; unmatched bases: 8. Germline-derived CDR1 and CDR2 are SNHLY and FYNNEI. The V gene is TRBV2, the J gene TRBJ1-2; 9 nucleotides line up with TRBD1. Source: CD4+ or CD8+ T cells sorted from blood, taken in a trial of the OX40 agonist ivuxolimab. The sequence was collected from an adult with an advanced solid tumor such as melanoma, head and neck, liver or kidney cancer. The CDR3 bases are TGTGCCAGCAGCTCACAGACAGGGGGTTCTAACTATGGCTACACCTTC. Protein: CASSSQTGGSNYGYTF.